Below are 6 T cell receptor beta chains sequenced from a single sample in a study of shared clonotypes between healthy human individuals. Clones were read by immunoSEQ multiplex PCR, and TCRdb kept only the in-frame ones, dropping some. The table includes about 460,000 clones, roughly three quarters detected once. The sample consisted of PBMCs. Receptors originate from a woman in her thirties or forties in good health. Some clones in this sample may be carry-over from other donors' samples.

This clone was picked up a small number of times. The chain uses TRBV7-7 and TRBJ2-1; tentatively, D is TRBD2 (6 bases). V lost 2 bases and J lost 7, with 18 bases in between. Germline V CDR1 and CDR2: SSHAT, FNYEAQ (reference sequence). The CDR3 is made up of 16 amino acids. The CDR3 nucleotides read TGTGCCAGCAGCTTAACCCCCTGGCAGGGAGGAAATGAGCAGTTCTTC. It translates to CASSLTPWQGGNEQFF.

This clone has a single count. The chain has TRBV7-2 and TRBJ2-2; no firm D call. CDR3 length equals 15 residues. Germline lookup yields CDR1 SGHTA and CDR2 FQGNSA. V was shortened by 2 bases and J by 4 bases, with 11 bases between the two germline ends. CDR3 residues: CASSLKLGGTGELFF. The CDR3 nucleotides read TGTGCCAGCAGCTTAAAGCTGGGTGGCACCGGGGAGCTGTTTTTT.

The rearrangement links TRBV7-2 to TRBJ2-7, with D tentatively TRBD2 (6 bases). Germline assignment: CDR1 SGHTA and CDR2 FQGNSA. The V gene lost 0 bases and the J gene lost 9 bases, with 15 bases spanning the gap. The CDR3 is 14 amino acids. The CDR3 DNA follows: TGTGCCAGCAGCTTAGCGTCTAGCGAGTCAGGGCAGTACTTC. Encoded protein: CASSLASSESGQYF.

This clone was detected a few times. This rearrangement joins TRBV9 to TRBJ2-2, with TRBD2 as a possible D gene (6 bases). The CDR3 is made up of 15 amino acids. Trimming left V 2 bases short and J 8 bases short, with 16 bases between. Germline-derived CDR1 and CDR2 are SGDLS and YYNGEE. The CDR3 reads CASSVRDVAAGELFF. The CDR3 DNA reads TGTGCCAGCAGCGTCCGGGACGTAGCGGCTGGGGAGCTGTTTTTT.

The chain carries TRBV5-1 and TRBJ2-1, with D possibly TRBD2 on 6 matching bases. The CDR3 sequence is 16 residues long. With 4 bases removed from V and 3 bases from J, the gap between germline ends came to 17 bases. Germline V gene data show CDR1 as SGHRS and CDR2 as YFSETQ. The CDR3 sequence: CASSPLQRRVYNEQFF. As DNA, the CDR3 is TGCGCCAGCAGCCCCCTCCAGCGGAGGGTCTACAATGAGCAGTTCTTC.

This sequence joins TRBV29-1 and TRBJ2-5; the match to TRBD1 covers 12 bases. The tail of the sequence fits TRBJ2-7 better, so the J call may be wrong. CDR3 size: 13 residues. Germline V lookup: CDR1 SQVTM, CDR2 ANQGSEA. CDR3 DNA: TGCAGCGTCGCCGGGACAGGGGGCGCCGAGCAGTACTTC. The encoded protein is CSVAGTGGAEQYF.